This T cell receptor beta chain emerged from a study of blood T cells in healthy people across ages (dated by TCRdb to about 2015). The study in broad terms: In model experiments, roughly one uniquely barcoded TCR beta cDNA molecule per two T cells was captured by template switching. The study measured age-related changes in TCR beta repertoire diversity using deep sequencing normalized with unique cDNA molecular identifiers. The donors were split into four age groups: young (average around 17 years), middle-aged (around 40), aged (roughly 65) and long-lived (roughly 88). The study analyzed two additional independent replicas of 1 million unique cDNA reads from the same blood draw for two donors, one aged 18 to 30 and one aged 80 or older. What the research found in general, with its limitations: A strong correlation was found between observed TCR beta diversity and the percentage of naive T cells measured by flow cytometry. Because donor CMV infection status was unknown, age-related changes in expanded clonotypes were potentially confounded. Compared with the aged group, the long-lived group had more naive CD4+ T cells, fewer expanded clones and increased TCR diversity, suggesting age selection. Since profiling was done on bulk unsorted PBMCs, naive and antigen-experienced compartments could not be conclusively compared. Observed TCR beta diversity per million T cells fell roughly linearly with age, and a significant reduction was already apparent by age around 40. Estimates of total diversity based on one million sequenced T cells were regarded as lower bounds and as underestimates.

As concerns this clonotype: Its cognate antigen has yet to be identified. Nothing much larger sits one base from this clone, and base qualities are not available.

Library generation was performed with 5' RACE. Sequencing was performed on an Illumina HiSeq 2500. A second roughly 6 to 11 cycle PCR used a sample-barcoded 5' primer and a J-beta primer mix. A template-switch 5' adaptor carrying 12 random nucleotides introduced a unique molecular identifier onto each TCR beta cDNA molecule. Each sample yielded at least 3 million CDR3-containing paired-end reads. All of the RNA was converted into first-strand cDNA using the Mint cDNA synthesis kit, with a TRBC-specific oligonucleotide serving as the primer. Following uracil-DNA glycosylase treatment, all cDNA underwent a first 18-cycle PCR with the universal primers M1SS and BC2_uni_R. In the authors' own workflow: For normalization, 1 million high-quality reads were randomly selected from each sample, with every read carrying a distinct molecular identifier. Instead of being binned into consensus sequences, reads that shared molecular identifiers were thrown out. MiTCR, run with a Q25 quality threshold and the strictest error-elimination algorithm, handled CDR3 identification, clonotype clustering and error correction. Lower-bound total TCR beta diversity was estimated with a nonparametric unseen species model using Euler transformation. TCRdb reran the public reads through fastp at Q25 and MiXCR, keeping productive beta chains. CDR3 protein sequences are deduplicated, and each keeps its most common genes and DNA. In this record, the V and J calls reflect TCRdb's handling and not the investigators' own analysis. This sample has some 890,000 distinct CDR3 sequences in its table, and almost 30% of those were observed once. The ten largest clones take up roughly 10% of the sample.

The CDR3, from cysteine to phenylalanine, totals 13 residues. Here the CDR3 DNA is all that survives: 39 bases in frame from base 1. The germline V gene gives CDR1 as MNHNS and CDR2 as SASEGT. V loses 6 bases, J loses 4 bases, and the germline ends lie 10 bases apart. Donors were 35 to 40 systemically healthy Caucasian individuals from Russia aged about 6 to 100 years. Each donor gave 8.5 to 10 milliliters of peripheral blood, collected into EDTA-treated Vacutainer tubes. Ficoll-Paque density-gradient centrifugation was used to isolate PBMCs, with at least 6.5 million per sample. Total RNA, at least 5 micrograms per sample, was extracted from PBMCs with Trizol reagent. For every donor, an aliquot of PBMCs went through flow cytometry to measure the percentages of naive CD45RAhigh/CD27high T cells. Another study also made use of these data, one on T cells of mothers and their children. As the second publication notes: Nine systemically healthy Caucasian individuals, comprising three mothers and their six children, were included as donors. cDNA synthesis consumed the entire amount of extracted RNA, loaded at 1.5 ug RNA in each 15 ul reaction. In the second PCR, the M1S primer added sample barcodes and 2-4 random nucleotides. Over 8.5 million TCR beta CDR3 reads were obtained for each mother, and approximately 2.9 million reads were obtained for each child. Thymic selection similarly shapes TCR recombination output in related and unrelated pairs, with minor effect from inherited differences. Normalized repertoire overlap was always slightly but never significantly higher in related than unrelated mother-child pairs. No persistent microchimeric T cell clones were found, with a detection sensitivity of 85 to 100 clones per million clonotypes. In the study, deep NGS was used to compare the TCR beta repertoires of mothers and children, and features distinguishing related mother-child pairs from unrelated individuals were sought. The mean age was 40 +/- 4 years for the mothers and 11 +/- 4 years for the children. Libraries were sequenced on Illumina HiSeq 2000 with 100+100 nt paired-end reads after adapter ligation with NEBNext reagents. To avoid cross-contamination, the mother libraries and the child libraries were prepared a month apart and sequenced in separate runs. Between roughly 450,000 and 2,000,000 distinct TCR beta clonotypes were identified per donor. Naive TCR beta clonotypes were estimated from low-frequency clonotypes matched to each donor's FACS-determined naive share, without sorting.

The clonotype comes from a woman aged 40 to 49 in good health. The specimen sequenced was blood. The chain was built from TRBV6-1 and TRBJ1-5; no D gene call is confident. The CDR3 in this case is CASRGVRNQPQHF. The nucleotides are TGTGCCAGCAGAGGAGTCCGGAATCAGCCCCAGCATTTT.